These 12 T cell receptor beta chains share one sample of origin, sequenced in a study of T cell responses to AZD1222 COVID-19 vaccine. Here immunoSEQ multiplex PCR was the method, and the copy in TCRdb shows in-frame clones only, minus some. The sample includes 95,000 to 150,000 clones, over 75% of them seen just once. The sample was peripheral blood, taken on day 0 of AZD1222 vaccination. Receptors originate from an adult in good health.

V gene TRBV4-2 combines with J gene TRBJ1-1, with D maybe TRBD1 (5 bases). Germline-derived CDR1 and CDR2 are LGHNA and YNFKEQ. The CDR3 totals 13 residues. Deletions cut 0 bases from V and 5 bases from J, with 7 bases between. CDR3 loop: CASSQEGETEAFF. As DNA, the CDR3 is TGTGCCAGCAGCCAAGAGGGGGAGACTGAAGCTTTCTTT.

In nucleotides, the CDR3 is TGCGCCAGCAGCTTGGAGGTAGGGCTCTACACCTTC. Protein product: CASSLEVGLYTF. The V gene is TRBV5-1, the J gene TRBJ1-2; no clear D. From germline, CDR1 is SGHRS and CDR2 YFSETQ. Trimming stripped 0 bases from V and 10 bases from J, with 10 bases between. The CDR3 spans 12 residues.

The genes are TRBV14 and TRBJ1-2; no definite D call. CDR3 length: 14 residues. Per germline, CDR1 SGHDN and CDR2 FVKESK. Trimming removed 0 bases from V and 2 bases from J, with 7 bases in between. The CDR3, as DNA: TGTGCCAGCAGCCAAGAAGCCGGCAACTATGGCTACACCTTC. The encoded protein is CASSQEAGNYGYTF.

The rearrangement joins TRBV4-2 to TRBJ2-7; D is possibly TRBD1 or TRBD2 (5 bases each). The CDR3 loop spans 15 amino acids. V was cut by 3 bases and J by 3 bases, with 15 bases left in between. CDR1 and CDR2 (germline): LGHNA, YNFKEQ. CDR3 region: CASSHYVGDNYEQYF. CDR3 DNA sequence: TGTGCCAGCAGCCACTACGTGGGGGATAACTACGAGCAGTACTTC.

The rearrangement joins TRBV27 to TRBJ1-2; D is possibly TRBD1 (5 bases). The CDR3 covers 15 residues. In germline, CDR1 is MNHEY, CDR2 SMNVEV (reference sequence). Trimming shortened V by 5 bases and J by 8 bases, and 21 bases separated the two germline ends. The CDR3 DNA sequence: TGTGCCAGCAGTCTGCCGGGACTCAGGGCCGTAGGCTACACCTTC. This translates into CASSLPGLRAVGYTF.

V and J are TRBV7-2 and TRBJ2-1; 16 bases align to TRBD2. Germline lookup yields CDR1 SGHTA and CDR2 FQGNSA. This CDR3 is 14 amino acids long. Unmatched junction bases numbered 6, after V lost 4 bases and J lost 15 bases. The CDR3 DNA reads as TGTGCCAGCAGCTCGGGACTAGCGGGAGGGGGGCGGTTCTTC. Protein sequence: CASSSGLAGGGRFF.

The J gene is TRBJ1-3, the V gene TRBV11-2, with a tentative D call TRBD1 (5 bases). The CDR3 is 15 amino acids. Germline CDR1 is SGHAT and CDR2 is FQNNGV. V shed 6 bases and J shed 0 bases, with 12 bases lying between them. In DNA form, the CDR3 reads TGTGCCAGCAGTTTGGGGCAGCTCTCTGGAAACACCATATATTTT. This sequence encodes CASSLGQLSGNTIYF. Variable domain in full (rest from reference TRBV11-2 and TRBJ1-3): EAGVAQSPRYKIIEKRQSVAFWCNPISGHATLYWYQQILGQGPKLLIQFQNNGVVDDSQLPKDRFSAERLKGVDSTLKIQPAKLEDSAVYLCASSLGQLSGNTIYFGEGSWLTVV.

The chain employs TRBV5-4 and TRBJ1-1; D is unresolved. V was pared by 2 bases and J by 5 bases, with 7 bases between. Germline V gene lookup returns CDR1 SGHNT and CDR2 YYREEE (reference sequence). The CDR3 spans 12 residues. The CDR3, as DNA: TGTGCCAGCAGCTTATTTGAAACTGAAGCTTTCTTT. Encoded protein: CASSLFETEAFF.

This clone was picked up a small number of times. This chain uses TRBV15 with TRBJ2-2, with D unclear. This CDR3 has 12 residues. Germline CDR1 and CDR2: LNHNV and YYDKDF (reference sequence). The ends were cut back, 7 bases at V and 4 bases at J, with 7 bases in the middle. The CDR3 is CATIMGTGELFF. The CDR3 nucleotides read TGTGCCACCATCATGGGCACCGGGGAGCTGTTTTTT.

The gene calls are TRBV5-4 and TRBJ1-1; 9 positions agree with TRBD1. CDR1 is SGHNT, CDR2 YYREEE, per germline (reference sequence). The CDR3 loop spans 15 amino acids. Germline trimming cut 4 bases from V and 4 bases from J; bases unmatched to any gene: 8. The CDR3 region is CASSRPGTGSTEAFF. CDR3 in DNA: TGTGCCAGCAGCCGACCCGGGACAGGGAGCACTGAAGCTTTCTTT.

V is TRBV28 and J is TRBJ2-3; D tentatively reads TRBD1 or TRBD2 (5 bases each). Germline V gives CDR1 MDHEN, CDR2 SYDVKM. Trimming shortened V by 3 bases and J by 1 base, and 8 bases separated the two germline ends. CDR3 length equals 14 residues. For the CDR3, the DNA is TGTGCCAGCAGTTTGGGGGACCGCACAGATACGCAGTATTTT. Translation: CASSLGDRTDTQYF.

The chain joins TRBV6-2 or TRBV6-3 to TRBJ1-1, with D unresolved. V lost 5 bases and J 2 bases, leaving 9 bases between the germline ends. The germline gives CDR1 MNHEY, CDR2 SVGEGT. The CDR3 extends over 13 amino acids. The CDR3 sequence is CASSDGANTEAFF. In nucleotides, the CDR3 is TGTGCCAGCAGTGACGGTGCAAACACTGAAGCTTTCTTT.